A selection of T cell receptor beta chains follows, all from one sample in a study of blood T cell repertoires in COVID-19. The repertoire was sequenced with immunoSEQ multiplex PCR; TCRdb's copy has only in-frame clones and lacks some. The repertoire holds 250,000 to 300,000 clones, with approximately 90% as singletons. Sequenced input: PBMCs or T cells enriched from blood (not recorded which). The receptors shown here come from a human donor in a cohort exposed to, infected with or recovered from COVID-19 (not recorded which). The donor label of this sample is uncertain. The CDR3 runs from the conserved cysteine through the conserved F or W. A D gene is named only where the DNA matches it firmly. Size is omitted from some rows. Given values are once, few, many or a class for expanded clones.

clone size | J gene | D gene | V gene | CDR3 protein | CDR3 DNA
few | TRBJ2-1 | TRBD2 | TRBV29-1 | CSVEDGLAGARNEQFF | TGCAGCGTTGAAGACGGCCTAGCGGGGGCGAGAAATGAGCAGTTCTTC
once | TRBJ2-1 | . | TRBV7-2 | CASSLQQDASYNEQFF | TGTGCCAGCAGCTTACAACAGGACGCCTCCTACAATGAGCAGTTCTTC
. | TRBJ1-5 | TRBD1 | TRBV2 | CASMGDSLNQPQHF | TGTGCCAGCATGGGGGACAGCCTCAATCAGCCCCAGCATTTT
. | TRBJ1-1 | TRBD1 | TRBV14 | CASSPYQGGAEAFF | TGTGCCAGCAGCCCCTATCAGGGGGGCGCTGAAGCTTTCTTT
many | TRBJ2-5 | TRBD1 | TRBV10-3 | CAISEFVDRAQETQYF | TGTGCCATCAGTGAGTTCGTTGACAGGGCCCAAGAGACCCAGTACTTC
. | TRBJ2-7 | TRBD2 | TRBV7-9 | CASSSTSGGAYEQYF | TGTGCCAGCAGCTCCACTAGCGGGGGTGCCTACGAGCAGTACTTC
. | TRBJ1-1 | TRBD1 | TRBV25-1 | CASSDDLTGSTEAFF | TGTGCCAGCAGTGACGACTTGACAGGGAGCACTGAAGCTTTCTTT
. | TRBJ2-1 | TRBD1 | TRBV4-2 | CASSQDIGTGQLNEQFF | TGTGCCAGCAGCCAAGATATCGGGACAGGGCAGTTGAATGAGCAGTTCTTC
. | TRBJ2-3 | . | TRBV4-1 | CASGRGGDTDTQYF | TGCGCCAGCGGGAGGGGGGGAGACACAGATACGCAGTATTTT
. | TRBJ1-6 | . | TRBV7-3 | CASSYTGSPLHF | TGTGCCAGCAGCTACACAGGCTCACCCCTCCACTTT
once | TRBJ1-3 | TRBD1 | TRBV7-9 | CASSPGDRVKVTGNTIYF | TGTGCCAGCAGCCCAGGGGACAGGGTAAAGGTTACTGGAAACACCATATATTTT
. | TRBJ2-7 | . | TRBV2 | CASNTDSSSYEQYF | TGTGCCAGCAATACGGACAGCAGCTCCTACGAGCAGTACTTC
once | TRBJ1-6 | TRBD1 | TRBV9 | CASSVEDRGGSPLHF | TGTGCCAGCAGCGTAGAGGACAGGGGGGGATCACCCCTCCACTTT
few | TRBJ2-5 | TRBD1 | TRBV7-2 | CASSPSTGVETQYF | TGTGCCAGCAGCCCATCCACAGGGGTTGAGACCCAGTACTTC
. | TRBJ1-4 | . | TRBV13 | CASSLSPSSGRATNEKLFF | TGTGCCAGCAGCTTAAGCCCTTCGTCAGGGAGGGCGACTAATGAAAAACTGTTTTTT
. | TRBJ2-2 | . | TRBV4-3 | CASSQVADLNTGELFF | TGCGCCAGCAGCCAAGTAGCGGACCTGAACACCGGGGAGCTGTTTTTT
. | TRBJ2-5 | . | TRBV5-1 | CASSSGPYQETQYF | TGCGCCAGCAGCTCAGGGCCCTACCAAGAGACCCAGTACTTC
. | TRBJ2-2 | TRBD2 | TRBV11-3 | CASSPLRGANTGELFF | TGTGCCAGCAGCCCGCTACGGGGGGCGAACACCGGGGAGCTGTTTTTT
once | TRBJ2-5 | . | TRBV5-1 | CASSSGGVQETQYF | TGCGCCAGCAGCTCCGGGGGTGTCCAAGAGACCCAGTACTTC
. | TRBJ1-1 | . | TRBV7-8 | CASSLAQGNTEAFF | TGTGCCAGCAGCCTCGCGCAGGGGAACACTGAAGCTTTCTTT
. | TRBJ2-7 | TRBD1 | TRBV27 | CASSLTGGSYEQYF | TGTGCCAGCAGTTTAACAGGGGGCTCCTACGAGCAGTACTTC
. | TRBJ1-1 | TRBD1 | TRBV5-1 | CASSLLPRGMNTEAFF | TGCGCCAGCAGCTTGCTTCCCAGGGGGATGAACACTGAAGCTTTCTTT
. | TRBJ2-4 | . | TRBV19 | CASTGLLAKNIQYF | TGTGCCAGTACAGGACTCCTAGCCAAAAACATTCAGTACTTC
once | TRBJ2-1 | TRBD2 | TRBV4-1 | CASSRLAGGLSSSYNEQFF | TGCGCCAGCAGCCGTCTAGCGGGGGGACTATCGAGCTCCTACAATGAGCAGTTCTTC
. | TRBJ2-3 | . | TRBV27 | CASSSNTDTQYF | TGTGCCAGCAGTTCTAACACAGATACGCAGTATTTT
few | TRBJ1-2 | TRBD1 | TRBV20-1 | CSASPGQAGTF | TGCAGTGCTAGCCCTGGACAGGCCGGGACCTTC
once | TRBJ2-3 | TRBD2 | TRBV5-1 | CASSALTSGGADTQYF | TGCGCCAGCAGCGCCTTGACTAGCGGGGGGGCAGATACGCAGTATTTT
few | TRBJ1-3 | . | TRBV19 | CASSHLWAGNTIYF | TGTGCCAGTAGTCACCTGTGGGCCGGAAACACCATATATTTT
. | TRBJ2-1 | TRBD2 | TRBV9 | CASSVAGGFLNEQFF | TGTGCCAGCAGCGTAGCGGGGGGTTTCTTGAATGAGCAGTTCTTC
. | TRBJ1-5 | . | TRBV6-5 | CASREEGWQPQHF | TGTGCCAGCAGGGAGGAGGGCTGGCAGCCCCAGCATTTT
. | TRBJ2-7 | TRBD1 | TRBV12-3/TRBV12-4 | CASGWDRGYEQYF | TGTGCCAGCGGGTGGGACAGGGGGTACGAGCAGTACTTC
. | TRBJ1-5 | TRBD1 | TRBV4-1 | CASSYGTGGNNQPQHF | TGCGCCAGCAGCTACGGGACAGGGGGGAACAATCAGCCCCAGCATTTT
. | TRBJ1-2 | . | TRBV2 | CARRLYGYTF | TGTGCCAGGAGGTTATATGGCTACACCTTC
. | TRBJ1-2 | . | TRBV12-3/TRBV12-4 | CASTLEYSYGYTF | TGTGCCAGCACCCTAGAGTACTCCTATGGCTACACCTTC
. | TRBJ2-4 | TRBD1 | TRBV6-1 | CASSDGTAQNIQYF | TGTGCCAGCAGTGACGGGACAGCACAAAACATTCAGTACTTC
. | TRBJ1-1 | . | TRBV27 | CASSLNFLTEAFF | TGTGCCAGCAGTTTAAATTTTCTGACTGAAGCTTTCTTT
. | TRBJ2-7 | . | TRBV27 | CASSPRTLYEQYF | TGTGCCAGCAGTCCCCGGACACTTTACGAGCAGTACTTC
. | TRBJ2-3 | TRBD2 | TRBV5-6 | CASSFDGGAADTQYF | TGTGCCAGCAGCTTTGACGGGGGGGCCGCAGATACGCAGTATTTT
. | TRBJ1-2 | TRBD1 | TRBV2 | CASSEVGQGDGYTF | TGTGCCAGCAGTGAAGTAGGACAGGGGGATGGCTACACCTTC